Below, one T cell receptor (beta chain) is given with its context. Antigen specificity is unknown. The data belong to a study of T cell responses to AZD1222 COVID-19 vaccine. About the study: Pooling of second doses given at about 4 or about 12 weeks was done.

Whole-study results and caveats: Spike-specific TCR breadth and depth rose after two AZD1222 doses.

After removal of 5 bases from V and 4 bases from J, the junction contained 3 bases not matched to a gene. The CDR3 consists of 13 residues. Germline V gene sequence: CDR1 LNHDA, CDR2 SQIVND (reference sequence). The protocol was immunoSEQ multiplex PCR, while the TCRdb copy is restricted to in-frame clones and leaves out a portion. The sample holds around 100,000 clones, over 80% seen once. This TCR was sampled from an adult in good health. Sequencing used peripheral blood, obtained on day 0 of AZD1222 vaccination. The chain employs TRBV19 and TRBJ1-2; 8 bases map to TRBD1. This chain's CDR3 is CASSDRGLYGYTF. The DNA of the CDR3 is TGTGCCAGTAGTGACAGGGGACTCTATGGCTACACCTTC.